The T cell receptor (beta chain) under discussion was sequenced for a study of post-analysis software for immune sequencing data. Study details: Relapsing-remitting, secondary progressive and progressive-relapsing forms of multiple sclerosis all featured among disease courses. Regarding the study as a whole: TRBV segments more frequent in patients than in controls numbered roughly five and included TRBV5-6, TRBV5-1 and TRBV20-1. Strong co-clustering by F measure linked samples that shared a preparation batch.

cDNA libraries of TCR beta carried unique molecular identifiers. Via MiXCR, TCRdb re-called the PCR reads, giving one row per CDR3 protein. The sample consists of almost 700,000 distinct CDR3 sequences, approximately 60% of them appearing once. The CDR3 is 16 residues long. Germline CDR1 reads PRHDT; CDR2 reads FYEKMQ (reference sequence). In the case of this clonotype: The antigen remains unidentified.

The TCR originated in a girl aged 2 to 10 with multiple sclerosis. The sequencing input was blood. The chain carries TRBV13 and TRBJ2-1; weak D call: TRBD1 (6 bases). The DNA end is more similar to TRBJ2-7, so the J call may be wrong. The CDR3 DNA reads TGTGCCAGCAGCCCGTCGGGGCAGGGGATGGTTTACGAGCAGTACTTC. Translated, it gives CASSPSGQGMVYEQYF.